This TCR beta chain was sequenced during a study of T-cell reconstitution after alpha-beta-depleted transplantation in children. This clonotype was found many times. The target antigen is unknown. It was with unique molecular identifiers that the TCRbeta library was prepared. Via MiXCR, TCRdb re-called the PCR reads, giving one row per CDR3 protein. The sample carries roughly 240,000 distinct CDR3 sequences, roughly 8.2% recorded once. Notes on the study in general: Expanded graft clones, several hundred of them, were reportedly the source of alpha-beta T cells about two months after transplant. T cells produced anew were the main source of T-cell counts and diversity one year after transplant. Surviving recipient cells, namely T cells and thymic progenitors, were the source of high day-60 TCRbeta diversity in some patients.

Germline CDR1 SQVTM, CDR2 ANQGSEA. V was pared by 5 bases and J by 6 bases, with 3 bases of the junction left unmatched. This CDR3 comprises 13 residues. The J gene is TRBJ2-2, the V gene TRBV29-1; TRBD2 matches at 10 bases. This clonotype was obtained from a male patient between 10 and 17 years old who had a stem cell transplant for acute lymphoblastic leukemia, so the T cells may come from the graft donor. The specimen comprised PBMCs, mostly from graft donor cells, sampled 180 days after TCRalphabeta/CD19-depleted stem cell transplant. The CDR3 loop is CSVIAGGAGELFF. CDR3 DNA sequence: TGCAGCGTTATAGCGGGAGGAGCCGGGGAGCTGTTTTTT.